The next 16 T cell receptor beta chains were all read from a single sample in a study of T cell repertoires in cytomegalovirus infection. The antigens for these receptors are not known. Via MiXCR, TCRdb re-called the reads, giving one row per CDR3 protein. The data contain hundreds of thousands of distinct CDR3 sequences, approximately 32% of them singletons. The sequences come from cultured CD8+ T cells from PBMCs, collected from culture after CMV antigen stimulation. Every receptor here comes from a human donor in good health (CMV status not recorded). Some clones in this sample may be carry-over from other donors' samples.

This clonotype was found a few times. The rearrangement joins TRBV6-2 or TRBV6-3 to TRBJ2-2; no clear D. The CDR3 spans 15 residues. Trimming shortened V by 2 bases and J by 0 bases, and 7 bases separated the two germline ends. Germline loops: CDR1 MNHEY, CDR2 SVGEGT. CDR3 loop: CASSYTITNTGELFF. In DNA form, the CDR3 reads TGTGCCAGCAGTTACACAATCACGAACACCGGGGAGCTGTTTTTT.

The chain uses TRBV20-1 and TRBJ2-6, with TRBD1 as a possible D gene (6 bases). Germline CDR1 is DFQATT and CDR2 is SNEGSKA (reference sequence). V lost 5 bases and J lost 4, with 12 bases in between. The CDR3 has 14 amino acids. The CDR3 DNA sequence: TGCAGTGCTCTCACAGGGTCCGGGGCCAACGTCCTGACTTTC. Protein product: CSALTGSGANVLTF.

V is TRBV12-3 or TRBV12-4 and J is TRBJ2-7; D call uncertain. V was shortened by 7 bases and J by 3 bases, with 16 bases between the two germline ends. This CDR3 is built from 14 residues. CDR3: CASTTDTQLYEQYF. CDR3 in DNA: TGTGCCAGCACCACTGACACACAGCTCTACGAGCAGTACTTC.

This clonotype was detected a few times. The chain couples TRBV5-6 to TRBJ1-2; TRBD1 aligns across 8 bases. V lost 3 bases and J lost 10; bases outside the gene matches: 2. Germline CDR1 is SGHDT and CDR2 is YYEEEE. The CDR3 has 11 amino acids. CDR3 amino acids: CASSWDRSYTF. CDR3 nucleotides: TGTGCCAGCAGCTGGGACAGGTCCTACACCTTC.

This clonotype was counted only a few times. A read error may be the cause here, since a much bigger clone is one base away. The rearrangement links TRBV2 to TRBJ1-5; D is unresolved. CDR3 length equals 13 residues. Looked up from germline, CDR1 is SNHLY and CDR2 is FYNNEI. The CDR3 spells CANSRQVNQPQHF. The CDR3 region has the DNA TGTGCCAACAGTCGACAAGTGAATCAGCCCCAGCATTTT.

The chain uses TRBV27 and TRBJ1-6; possible D gene TRBD1, 5 bases. V was trimmed by 6 bases and J by 4 bases, leaving 16 bases between them. CDR3 length: 16 residues. Germline V gene lookup returns CDR1 MNHEY and CDR2 SMNVEV (reference sequence). The CDR3 here is CASSPNWGTYNSPLHF. CDR3 in DNA: TGTGCCAGCAGCCCGAATTGGGGGACTTATAATTCACCCCTCCACTTT.

The chain combines TRBV4-2 with TRBJ2-1; D not resolved. V lost 0 bases, J lost 8 bases, and 11 bases lay in between. Per germline, CDR1 LGHNA and CDR2 YNFKEQ. This CDR3 has 14 residues. CDR3 coding DNA: TGTGCCAGCAGCCAAGATATTAGGAACGATGAGCAGTTCTTC. It codes for CASSQDIRNDEQFF.

The chain recombines TRBV5-6 with TRBJ2-5, with D perhaps matching TRBD1 (6 bases). Trimming took 2 bases from V and 2 from J, leaving 13 bases between them. The CDR3 is made up of 15 amino acids. The germline gives CDR1 SGHDT, CDR2 YYEEEE. CDR3 sequence reads: CASSFGVDSQETQYF. The CDR3 nucleotides read TGTGCCAGCAGCTTCGGGGTGGACAGTCAAGAGACCCAGTACTTC.

The gene calls are TRBV20-1 and TRBJ1-2; the match to TRBD1 covers 9 bases. This CDR3 comprises 19 residues. J gave up 9 bases and V 3 bases, and 26 bases lay outside the gene matches. The germline V gene encodes CDR1 DFQATT and CDR2 SNEGSKA (reference sequence). DNA for the CDR3: TGCAGTGCTAGGGAAGAATCTGATCCGGGACAGGGTGCGATAATGTGCTACACCTTC. It encodes CSAREESDPGQGAIMCYTF.

The chain employs TRBV6-5 and TRBJ2-5; 11 bases align to TRBD2. This CDR3 region has 17 residues. Germline CDR1 is MNHEY and CDR2 is SVGAGI. The V segment lost 1 base and the J segment 4 bases; nucleotides outside the gene matches: 8. The CDR3 nucleotides are TGTGCCAGCAGTTACTTAAATAGCGGGGGGGCATCAGAGACCCAGTACTTC. Residues: CASSYLNSGGASETQYF.

The chain carries TRBV5-6 and TRBJ2-7, with TRBD2 as a possible D gene (6 bases). Germline-derived CDR1 and CDR2 are SGHDT and YYEEEE. The CDR3 contains 14 residues. V was pared by 4 bases and J by 6 bases, with 17 bases between. The CDR3 bases are TGTGCCAGCAGCCCTGGGGGGTTAAAGGGCGAGCAGTACTTC. As protein: CASSPGGLKGEQYF. Supplemented by reference TRBV5-6 and TRBJ2-7, the full variable domain reads DAGVTQSPTHLIKTRGQQVTLRCSPKSGHDTVSWYQQALGQGPQFIFQYYEEEERQRGNFPDRFSGHQFPNYSSELNVNALLLGDSALYLCASSPGGLKGEQYFGPGTRLTVT.

This chain joins TRBV5-6 and TRBJ1-1; no firm D call. V was pared by 2 bases and J by 7 bases, with 9 bases between. The CDR3 is 12 amino acids. The germline gives CDR1 SGHDT, CDR2 YYEEEE. CDR3: CASSLEYVEAFF. In DNA, the CDR3 is TGTGCCAGCAGCTTAGAGTATGTTGAAGCTTTCTTT.

The chain combines TRBV20-1 with TRBJ1-2; a possible D gene is TRBD1 (5 bases). Germline loops: CDR1 DFQATT, CDR2 SNEGSKA (reference sequence). Trimming pared 6 bases from V and 5 bases from J, leaving 16 bases between. This CDR3 has 13 residues. The DNA of the CDR3 is TGCAGTGCCAGGGACGGGGAGATTTATGGCTACACCTTC. The encoded protein is CSARDGEIYGYTF.

Concerning this clonotype itself: The junction differs from germline at one of its ends, possibly a read error. V and J are TRBV7-9 and TRBJ1-1; no clear D. CDR1 SEHNR and CDR2 FQNEAQ come from the germline V gene (reference sequence). The CDR3 runs to 11 residues. The CDR3 spells CASSFLPEAYF. CDR3 DNA: TGTGCCAGCAGCTTTCTTCCTGAAGCTTACTTT.

The V and J genes are TRBV19 and TRBJ2-3, with D unresolved. CDR1 is LNHDA and CDR2 is SQIVND in the germline V gene (reference sequence). CDR3 length equals 15 residues. V was clipped by 3 bases and J by 4 bases, with 14 bases between them. The CDR3 loop reads CASSILLGPADTQYF. As DNA, the CDR3 is TGTGCCAGTAGTATTTTGCTGGGCCCAGCAGATACGCAGTATTTT.

This clonotype occurred a few times. The chain joins TRBV27 to TRBJ2-3; D call uncertain. The CDR3 runs to 15 residues. V gave up 3 bases and J gave up 3 bases, with 13 bases separating them. Germline V lookup: CDR1 MNHEY, CDR2 SMNVEV (reference sequence). CDR3 sequence (DNA): TGTGCCAGCAGTTTTCAGAGAGCCTTGACAGATACGCAGTATTTT. Translating gives CASSFQRALTDTQYF.